This T cell receptor beta chain emerged from a study of PD-L1 blockade in urothelial cancer. Study-wide background: Anywhere from 0 to 3 prior chemotherapy regimens had been received by patients. When blood samples were assessed, the median T cell count was 141,255.

Synthetic TCR analog templates were spiked into all PCRs individually. Clones were read by immunoSEQ multiplex PCR, and TCRdb kept only the in-frame ones, dropping some. The sample records 45,000 to 60,000 clones, roughly 91% being singletons. The germline gives CDR1 SGHVS, CDR2 FNYEAQ. The CDR3 is 15 amino acids. V shed 2 bases, J shed 5 bases, and the junction held 8 bases outside the gene matches. Described time point: peripheral blood 6 weeks after treatment start. The patients had locally advanced or metastatic urothelial carcinoma. The sample consisted of PBMCs, taken around atezolizumab (anti-PD-L1) treatment. The chain couples TRBV7-6 to TRBJ2-7, with TRBD1 matching 8 bases. This sequence was found in a man between 60 and 75 years old with urothelial cancer. The CDR3 spells CASSLMDRVNDEQYF. Here the CDR3 DNA reads TGTGCCAGCAGCTTAATGGACAGGGTTAACGACGAGCAGTACTTC.